Sequencing of this TCR beta chain was carried out in a study of blood T cell repertoires in COVID-19. Study overall: Sources were T cells, B-cell-depleted T cells, or PBMCs; the material itself was cDNA or gDNA.

The ends were cut back, 4 bases at V and 6 bases at J, with 10 bases in the middle. This CDR3 comprises 13 residues. Germline CDR1 reads MNHEY; CDR2 reads SVGAGI. Authors' methods: Reference gene primers were amplified, and this amplification served to estimate nucleated cell counts. Produced via immunoSEQ multiplex PCR; TCRdb's table is partial and in-frame only. D and trimming were read from the DNA, whereas the V and J calls and clone size are those reported in that table. The sample yields 200,000 to 300,000 clones, nearly 90% seen once. The chain links TRBV6-5 to TRBJ1-5; the D is unclear. The sequenced sample was peripheral blood. The source of this sequence is a human donor in a cohort sampled during active COVID-19. CDR3 region: CASSSPGGQPQHF. In DNA form, the CDR3 reads TGTGCCAGCAGTTCGCCCGGCGGTCAGCCCCAGCATTTT.